This TCR beta chain came from a study of blood T cell repertoires in COVID-19 (dated by TCRdb to the early 2020s). For the study in its entirety: Samples from collaborators originated in the United States, Italy and Spain and spanned both the acute and convalescent phases of COVID-19. The prospective study material was composed of cDNA or gDNA derived from T cells, B-cell-depleted T cells, or PBMCs. Subjects who had been exposed to COVID-19, were actively infected with it, or had recovered from it provided the deeply sampled blood TCRbeta repertoires that made up the dataset. The repertoires were made available in a free public database intended to serve as a resource for research on the immune response to SARS-CoV-2. Samples came from the ongoing ImmuneRACE study (first 160 participants) plus 1,254 subjects from 6 global collaborators. Nearly every sample came with metadata listing a de-identified subject ID, COVID-19 status, age in years and sex. Where HLA class I and class II types were available, the types were taken from metadata supplied by the sample provider, not from assay-based typing. Summary of the overall study and its limitations: Clinical and demographic metadata were provided uncurated, with the amount varying by source and participant.

The germline V gene supplies CDR1 SGDLS and CDR2 YYNGEE. The CDR3 covers 17 residues, taking in both the cysteine and the phenylalanine. Only the CDR3 DNA stays, 51 bases, in frame from base 1. V drops 1 base and J drops 0 bases, leaving 13 bases in between. Of note for this clone: The specificity of this receptor is unknown. Base quality data are lacking; no much larger clone is found one base away.

Each collaborating institution followed its own protocols to collect whole blood in K2EDTA tubes. Collaborator samples were shipped for TCRbeta analysis as frozen whole blood, isolated PBMCs, or DNA extracted from either sample type. TCRbeta CDR3 regions were amplified from genomic DNA using the immunoSEQ Assay, a bias-controlled multiplex PCR. Per the source publication's procedure: The number of nucleated cells in each sample was estimated by amplification of reference gene primers within the assay. Sequence reads were collapsed and filtered to measure the absolute abundance of every unique TCRbeta CDR3 rearrangement. For each sample, productive Simpson clonality was calculated by taking the square root of Simpson's diversity index across productive rearrangements. TCRdb's version of the immuneACCESS table is confined to in-frame rearrangements and falls short of the full clone set. An unresolved V gene accounts for under half of the shortfall where checked; the remainder is of unknown origin. Clone size and the V and J calls come from that table; the DNA yielded D and trimming. For this sample there are some 80,000 clones; 86% appear just once. Over 15% of the sample rests with the top ten.

This chain is built from TRBV9 and TRBJ2-2; the D gene lacks a confident call. The receptor's source is a human donor in a cohort sampled during active COVID-19. What was sequenced was peripheral blood. The CDR3 sequence is CASSVSSHFANTGELFF. Read as DNA, the sequence is TGTGCCAGCAGCGTATCTTCACATTTCGCGAACACCGGGGAGCTGTTTTTT.